These 9 T cell receptor beta chains were sequenced from one sample in a study of blood T cell repertoires in COVID-19. TCRdb's table, derived via immunoSEQ multiplex PCR, lists solely in-frame clones and lacks some. Altogether around 160,000 clones are present, 82% being singletons, with the ten largest covering approximately 14%. Specimen: peripheral blood. Source of these receptors: a human donor with acute or convalescent COVID-19. The donor label of this sample is uncertain.

The V and J genes are TRBV6-1 and TRBJ2-7; 14 bases match TRBD2. Per germline, CDR1 MNHNS and CDR2 SASEGT. This CDR3 region has 16 residues. V lost 0 bases and J lost 5; bases outside the gene matches: 3. As DNA, the CDR3 is TGTGCCAGCAGTGAAGCGGCGGGACTAGCGGGGGACGAGCAGTACTTC. Protein sequence: CASSEAAGLAGDEQYF.

J is TRBJ2-5 and V is TRBV2; D perhaps matches TRBD1 (5 bases). This CDR3 is 13 amino acids long. The V gene lost 10 bases and the J gene lost 5 bases, with 17 bases spanning the gap. The germline V gene has CDR1 SNHLY and CDR2 FYNNEI. The CDR3 protein is CATSLQGFETQYF. CDR3 coding DNA: TGTGCCACTTCCCTCCAGGGCTTTGAGACCCAGTACTTC.

The chain uses TRBV5-1 and TRBJ1-4, with 10 bases identical to TRBD1. The ends lost 3 bases at V and 6 bases at J; junction bases unmatched: 5. Germline values: CDR1 SGHRS, CDR2 YFSETQ. The CDR3 is 15 residues long. The CDR3 sequence is CASSSTGTGDEKLFF. CDR3 nucleotide sequence: TGCGCCAGCAGCTCCACCGGGACAGGGGATGAAAAACTGTTTTTT.

The V and J genes are TRBV19 and TRBJ1-2; D is unclear. Germline V CDR1 and CDR2: LNHDA, SQIVND (reference sequence). The CDR3 runs to 14 residues. V lost 3 bases and J 2 bases, leaving 10 bases between the germline ends. The CDR3 region is CASSIEAPNYGYTF. The DNA of the CDR3 is TGTGCCAGTAGTATCGAAGCCCCAAACTATGGCTACACCTTC.

The CDR3 sequence: CASSQTGNTEAFF. The CDR3 nucleotides read TGTGCCAGCAGCCAAACGGGGAACACTGAAGCTTTCTTT. The gene calls are TRBV2 and TRBJ1-1, with D hard to call. CDR3 length equals 13 residues. Per the germline V gene, CDR1 is SNHLY and CDR2 is FYNNEI. V lost 6 bases and J lost 1, with 9 bases in between.

This chain links TRBV4-1 with TRBJ1-2; tentative D call: TRBD1 (6 bases). Per the germline V gene, CDR1 is MGHRA and CDR2 is YSYEKL. The CDR3 spans 14 residues. Trimming pared 5 bases from V and 2 bases from J, leaving 12 bases between. CDR3 DNA: TGCGCCAGCAGCTCCGAGACAGGCAACTATGGCTACACCTTC. It translates to CASSSETGNYGYTF.

This chain joins TRBV6-2 or TRBV6-3 and TRBJ2-4; 8 bases agree with TRBD2. Looked up from germline, CDR1 is MNHEY and CDR2 is SVGEGT. Trimming removed 6 bases from V and 0 bases from J; junction bases left unmatched: 13. CDR3 size: 18 residues. DNA of the CDR3: TGTGCCAGCAGCTGGAGGGCGAGCGGGGGCCGAGCCAAAAACATTCAGTACTTC. It translates to CASSWRASGGRAKNIQYF.

In this sample, this clone turned up a few times. The J gene is TRBJ1-4, the V gene TRBV6-6; D gene ambiguous. Trimming pared 8 bases from V and 8 bases from J, leaving 21 bases between. The CDR3 is made up of 15 amino acids. CDR1 is MNHNY and CDR2 is SVGAGI in the germline V gene (reference sequence). The CDR3 bases are TGTGCCAGCCTTCGTCCCTCCGGGGTTGGGGAAAAACTGTTTTTT. Its translation: CASLRPSGVGEKLFF.

This clone was found once. The chain couples TRBV5-6 to TRBJ1-2, with TRBD1 identical over 8 bases. Looked up from germline, CDR1 is SGHDT and CDR2 is YYEEEE. V dropped 6 bases and J dropped 6; count of bases not matched to a gene: 13. The CDR3 runs 15 residues. The CDR3 protein is CASNTRTGWGHGYTF. The CDR3 nucleotides read TGTGCCAGCAACACGAGGACAGGGTGGGGCCATGGCTACACCTTC.